The following is a T cell receptor beta chain sequence with its context. Its antigen is not known. The repertoire was sequenced with immunoSEQ multiplex PCR; TCRdb's copy has only in-frame clones and lacks some. Of around 40,000 clones listed, approximately 83% are singletons. This entry is derived from a study of T cells in localized non-small cell lung cancer. The germline V gene encodes CDR1 MNHNS and CDR2 SASEGT. Deletions cut 5 bases from V and 2 bases from J, with 3 bases between. The length of the CDR3 is 11 residues. Study-level points and caveats: Sequencing was limited to one tumor region, leaving the possibility of heterogeneity open.

The receptor was isolated from a man aged 35 to 69 with stage II lung adenocarcinoma. This chain links TRBV6-1 with TRBJ2-5, with D uncertain. Sequencing was performed on PBMCs, taken before any cancer treatment. Written as DNA, the CDR3 is TGTGCCAGCAGTAGACAAGAGACCCAGTACTTC. Translation: CASSRQETQYF.